The clone carrying this TCR beta chain was detected only a few times. Its antigen is as yet unknown. This entry comes from a study of response to subunit inactivated influenza vaccine. Study observations and caveats: Each seasonal influenza vaccination recruits few new T cells, the authors suggested.

The CDR3 has 16 amino acids. Trimming took 4 bases from V and 8 from J, leaving 21 bases between them. Germline loops: CDR1 MNHEY, CDR2 SVGAGI. TCRdb independently ran MiXCR on the RT-PCR reads; one entry per CDR3 protein. Of approximately 530,000 distinct CDR3 sequences in the sample, under 15% are singletons; the top ten hold about an eighth. The source of this sequence is a man in his fifties or sixties who received an inactivated influenza vaccine. The genes are TRBV6-5 and TRBJ1-3; unclear D gene. The sample here was PBMCs from blood, taken roughly 45 days after vaccination. The CDR3, as DNA: TGTGCCAGCAGTTCCACAATACGGGGTTACGTGGACACCATATATTTT. As protein: CASSSTIRGYVDTIYF.